A selection of T cell receptor beta chains follows, all from one sample in a study of T cells in Graves' hyperthyroidism and ophthalmopathy. TCRdb re-called the multiplex PCR reads with MiXCR, one entry per CDR3 protein. The sample includes hundreds of thousands of distinct CDR3 sequences, about 15% seen only once; the top ten take roughly 8%. Specimen: blood. These receptors were obtained from a young woman with Graves' hyperthyroidism. CDR3s include the opening cysteine and the closing phenylalanine or tryptophan. D genes are given only for firm matches. Rows give clone size only sometimes, using once, few, many, or a class for an expanded clone.

j_gene,d_gene,v_gene,abundance,CDR3aa,CDR3nt
TRBJ2-2,.,TRBV6-1,many,CASSSQNVWTGELFF,TGTGCCAGCAGCTCTCAGAACGTCTGGACCGGGGAGCTGTTTTTT
TRBJ1-3,.,TRBV29-1,.,CSVWAQGTGNTIYF,TGCAGCGTTTGGGCTCAGGGAACGGGAAACACCATATATTTT
TRBJ2-3,.,TRBV7-9,many,CASSPEGTDTQYF,TGTGCCAGCAGCCCCGAGGGAACAGATACGCAGTATTTT
TRBJ2-3,.,TRBV25-1,few,CASSEYGGADTQYF,TGTGCCAGCAGTGAATACGGGGGAGCAGATACGCAGTATTTT
TRBJ2-3,TRBD2,TRBV6-2/TRBV6-3,many,CASSLQAGGSDTQYF,TGTGCCAGCAGTTTACAAGCGGGGGGATCCGATACGCAGTATTTT
TRBJ2-5,.,TRBV5-1,.,CASSYQDGAGMKTQYF,TGCGCCAGCAGCTACCAAGACGGGGCCGGGATGAAGACCCAGTACTTC
TRBJ2-5,.,TRBV5-1,once,CASSLHLSSETQYF,TGCGCCAGCAGCTTGCATCTTAGCTCAGAGACCCAGTACTTC
TRBJ1-2,TRBD1,TRBV2,many,CASSDRDRGPKGYTF,TGTGCCAGCAGTGACCGGGACAGGGGTCCAAAGGGCTACACCTTC
TRBJ2-7,.,TRBV6-1,many,CASRGVPGQQYF,TGTGCCAGCAGGGGGGTCCCGGGCCAGCAGTACTTC
TRBJ2-1,TRBD2,TRBV11-3,many,CASSHGLAGAGEQFF,TGTGCCAGCAGCCACGGACTAGCCGGAGCAGGTGAGCAGTTCTTC
TRBJ2-6,.,TRBV7-9,.,CASPDSSGANVLTF,TGTGCCAGCCCCGACAGCTCTGGGGCCAACGTCCTGACTTTC
TRBJ2-3,TRBD1,TRBV9,few,CASSVARDRFTDTQYF,TGTGCCAGCAGCGTAGCTCGGGACAGGTTCACAGATACGCAGTATTTT
TRBJ1-4,.,TRBV28,many,CASSLSPRVNEKLFF,TGTGCCAGCAGTTTATCCCCCAGGGTTAATGAAAAACTGTTTTTT
TRBJ2-2,.,TRBV15,.,CATSRAERDTVELFF,TGTGCCACCAGCAGAGCCGAGCGGGACACCGTGGAGCTGTTTTTT
TRBJ2-1,.,TRBV7-3,few,CASSRTGSSLEDNEQFF,TGTGCCAGCAGCCGCACAGGGTCCAGCCTAGAGGACAATGAGCAGTTCTTC
TRBJ2-5,.,TRBV24-1,.,CATSTTTGRGETQYF,TGTGCCACCAGTACAACGACTGGTCGGGGGGAGACCCAGTACTTC
TRBJ2-6,TRBD1,TRBV15,many,CATSELSGGLPGANVLTF,TGTGCCACCAGCGAATTATCAGGGGGCCTCCCTGGGGCCAACGTCCTGACTTTC
TRBJ2-3,TRBD2,TRBV20-1,many,CSAPTSGGTDTQYF,TGCAGTGCCCCGACTAGCGGGGGCACAGATACGCAGTATTTT
TRBJ2-1,.,TRBV20-1,.,CSAPSFGTDPYNEQFF,TGCAGTGCTCCGAGTTTTGGAACGGATCCCTACAATGAGCAGTTCTTC
TRBJ2-7,.,TRBV6-1,.,CAGRVRQKFGEQYF,TGTGCCGGCAGGGTAAGACAGAAATTTGGCGAGCAGTACTTC
TRBJ2-7,.,TRBV6-1,.,CASSGGGQRPYEQYF,TGTGCCAGCAGCGGAGGGGGACAGAGGCCCTACGAGCAGTACTTC
TRBJ1-5,.,TRBV7-9,.,CASSTGTSHQPQHF,TGTGCCAGCAGTACCGGGACATCTCATCAGCCCCAGCATTTT
TRBJ1-2,.,TRBV12-3/TRBV12-4,many,CASSLRVSNYGYTF,TGTGCCAGCAGTTTGAGGGTCAGTAACTATGGCTACACCTTC
TRBJ2-1,.,TRBV7-8,many,CASSPAESPYNEQFF,TGTGCCAGCAGCCCAGCGGAGTCCCCCTACAATGAGCAGTTCTTC
TRBJ2-7,TRBD2,TRBV18,.,CASSPLGGTGFYEQYF,TGTGCCAGCTCACCATTGGGGGGGACGGGTTTCTACGAGCAGTACTTC
TRBJ2-7,TRBD2,TRBV10-3,many,CAISESGRLAGEYEQYF,TGTGCCATCAGTGAGTCCGGGAGGTTAGCGGGAGAATACGAGCAGTACTTC
TRBJ2-5,TRBD2,TRBV30,.,CAWRTSGRETQYF,TGTGCCTGGAGGACTAGCGGGAGGGAGACCCAGTACTTC
TRBJ2-1,TRBD2,TRBV28,many,CASSLGLAIDEQFF,TGTGCCAGCAGTTTGGGACTAGCGATAGATGAGCAGTTCTTC
TRBJ1-1,.,TRBV20-1,many,CSSRTDTEAFF,TGCAGTTCCAGGACAGACACTGAAGCTTTCTTT
TRBJ2-7,TRBD2,TRBV6-2/TRBV6-3,many,CASSYSGGTSDEQYF,TGTGCCAGCAGTTATTCTGGTGGGACTAGCGACGAGCAGTACTTC
TRBJ2-5,.,TRBV5-1,many,CASSLAAGPQETQYF,TGCGCCAGCAGCTTGGCGGCGGGGCCCCAAGAGACCCAGTACTTC
TRBJ1-5,.,TRBV27,.,CATSEGGRGNQPQHF,TGTGCCACCAGTGAGGGGGGCCGTGGCAATCAGCCCCAGCATTTT
TRBJ2-1,TRBD2,TRBV4-1,.,CASQPIAGVRNEQFF,TGCGCCAGCCAACCAATAGCGGGCGTGCGCAATGAGCAGTTCTTC
TRBJ2-2,.,TRBV18,many,CASSSGRPRELFF,TGTGCCAGCTCTTCTGGACGGCCCCGGGAGCTGTTTTTT
TRBJ2-2,TRBD2,TRBV5-1,.,CASSLGLAGGPRRTGELFF,TGCGCCAGCAGCTTGGGACTAGCGGGAGGGCCAAGGAGGACCGGGGAGCTGTTTTTT
TRBJ1-5,.,TRBV6-5,many,CASSPGGGGINQPQHF,TGTGCCAGCAGCCCGGGGGGAGGGGGGATCAATCAGCCCCAGCATTTT
TRBJ1-2,.,TRBV20-1,.,CSARPGSPYGYTF,TGCAGTGCTAGACCGGGGAGCCCGTATGGCTACACCTTC